A selection of T cell receptor beta chains follows, all from one sample in a study of T cell responses to AZD1222 COVID-19 vaccine. TCRdb's copy holds only in-frame clones and misses some; the assay was immunoSEQ multiplex PCR. The sample has 150,000 or so clones, approximately 90% seen once. Sample: peripheral blood, taken on day 0 of AZD1222 vaccination. These receptors all stem from an adult in good health. Both conserved end residues are part of each CDR3. D genes are given only for firm matches. Part of the rows lack a size; the others show once, few, many or a class for expanded clones.

>TRBV7-2|TRBJ2-7|-|-
TGTGCCAGCAGGTTAACCTCCTACGAGCAGTACTTC
CASRLTSYEQYF
>TRBV5-1|TRBJ2-5|-|TRBD2
TGCGCCAGCAGCTTGACAACCAGCGGGGGTACAGAGACCCAGTACTTC
CASSLTTSGGTETQYF
>TRBV15|TRBJ1-2|-|-
TGTGCCACCAGCAGAGCAGAGGGAGTGAGCTATGGCTACACCTTC
CATSRAEGVSYGYTF
>TRBV28|TRBJ2-2|-|-
TGTGCCAGCAGCCAATGGGACGGGAACACCGGGGAGCTGTTTTTT
CASSQWDGNTGELFF
>TRBV9|TRBJ1-4|few|-
TGTGCCAGCAGCGTAGAGGGCAGGCCTGATGAAAAACTGTTTTTT
CASSVEGRPDEKLFF
>TRBV5-1|TRBJ1-6|-|-
TGCGCCAGCAGCTGGGACGGGAGTACCAGCCACTCACCCCTCCACTTT
CASSWDGSTSHSPLHF
>TRBV3-1/TRBV3-2|TRBJ1-2|-|TRBD1
TGTGCCAGCAGCCGAGGACAGGCCTCATATGGCTACACCTTC
CASSRGQASYGYTF
>TRBV11-2|TRBJ2-2|-|-
TGTGCCAGCAGCAGGCAGGGGACCGGGGAGCTGTTTTTT
CASSRQGTGELFF
>TRBV3-1/TRBV3-2|TRBJ1-3|-|-
TGTGCCAGCAGCCATACCGCAGGGAAACCGCCGGGAAACACCATATATTTT
CASSHTAGKPPGNTIYF
>TRBV28|TRBJ1-2|-|-
TGTGCCAGCAGTGTGGACCCGCTTGAGGGCTACACCTTC
CASSVDPLEGYTF
>TRBV6-1|TRBJ2-7|-|-
TGTGCCAGGGGGGGGGCCGACTACGAGCAGTACTTC
CARGGADYEQYF
>TRBV4-1|TRBJ1-1|-|-
TGCGCCAGCAGCCACAGGGAGGACACTGAAGCTTTCTTT
CASSHREDTEAFF
>TRBV7-2|TRBJ2-2|-|-
TGTGCCAGCAGCTTAGTAGTTGGCAGCCTAAACACCGGGGAGCTGTTTTTT
CASSLVVGSLNTGELFF
>TRBV2|TRBJ1-2|-|-
TGTGCCAGCAGTGTGGGGGGGGCGGCCCCCTATGGCTACACCTTC
CASSVGGAAPYGYTF
>TRBV11-2|TRBJ1-5|-|-
TGTGCCAGCAGCTCAAATCAGAAATCCCAGCATTTT
CASSSNQKSQHF
>TRBV6-5|TRBJ2-1|-|TRBD1
TGTGCCAGCAGTTCGTCCGGGACAGCTTACAATGAGCAGTTCTTC
CASSSSGTAYNEQFF
>TRBV10-3|TRBJ2-3|-|-
TGTGCCATCAGTGAGTCGGGAGATACGCAGTATTTT
CAISESGDTQYF
>TRBV6-5|TRBJ1-1|-|-
TGTGCCAGCAGTTTACAGGGTGTCCTCACTGAAGCTTTCTTT
CASSLQGVLTEAFF
>TRBV2|TRBJ1-3|-|TRBD1
TGTGCCAGCACCGCACAGGGGGTAGGAAACACCATATATTTT
CASTAQGVGNTIYF
>TRBV9|TRBJ1-5|-|-
TGTGCCAGCAGCGTAGGACATAGCAATCAGCCCCAGCATTTT
CASSVGHSNQPQHF
>TRBV7-8|TRBJ2-5|-|-
TGTGCCAGCAGCTTAACGGCGGGGTACGGGGCCCAGTACTTC
CASSLTAGYGAQYF
>TRBV5-1|TRBJ2-7|-|-
TGCGCCAGCAGCTTCCAGGGGCTCTTCGAGCAGTACTTC
CASSFQGLFEQYF
>TRBV7-2|TRBJ1-5|-|-
TGTGCCAGCAGCCCGGACGCAATCAATCAGCCCCAGCATTTT
CASSPDAINQPQHF
>TRBV4-1|TRBJ2-1|-|-
TGCGCCAGCAGCCAAGGAGACAGGGAGGTCAATGAGCAGTTCTTC
CASSQGDREVNEQFF
>TRBV5-1|TRBJ2-3|-|-
TGCGCCAGCAGCTTGGCTGCACATCAGGGTTTGTATTTT
CASSLAAHQGLYF
>TRBV11-2|TRBJ1-1|-|TRBD1
TGTGCCAGCAGCTTAGATCTGGGACAGTGGGCTGAAGCTTTCTTT
CASSLDLGQWAEAFF
>TRBV27|TRBJ2-3|few|-
TGTGCCAGCACCCCGACCCGGGGTAGCACAGATACGCAGTATTTT
CASTPTRGSTDTQYF
>TRBV5-4|TRBJ1-2|-|-
TGTGCCAGCAGCTTGGGTGGAGAGCGCTATGGCTACACCTTC
CASSLGGERYGYTF
>TRBV4-2|TRBJ1-5|-|-
TGTGCCAGCAGCCAGAACAGGGTGGGCAATCAGCCCCAGCATTTT
CASSQNRVGNQPQHF
>TRBV11-2|TRBJ1-2|few|TRBD1
TGTGCCAGCAGCTTAGCGACAGGGGCCTCTGGCTACACCTTC
CASSLATGASGYTF
>TRBV5-1|TRBJ2-1|-|TRBD1
TGCGCCAGCAGTTTCGGGACAGGGGGCGGAGAGCAGTTCTTC
CASSFGTGGGEQFF
>TRBV19|TRBJ2-7|-|TRBD1
TGTGCCAGTAGATTAGCCGGGACAGGGTCCTACGAGCAGTACTTC
CASRLAGTGSYEQYF
>TRBV6-5|TRBJ2-7|-|TRBD1
TGTGCCAGCAGTTTTAACAGGGGGCGCGAGCAGTACTTC
CASSFNRGREQYF
>TRBV3-1/TRBV3-2|TRBJ1-1|-|-
TGTGCCAGCAGCCATAACTGGGGGGTGAACACTGAAGCTTTCTTT
CASSHNWGVNTEAFF
>TRBV18|TRBJ1-3|-|-
TGTGCCAGCTCACCAATTCAAGGGATAGCCTCTGGAAACACCATATATTTT
CASSPIQGIASGNTIYF
>TRBV10-3|TRBJ1-2|-|-
TGTGCCACCGGAGAGGGCGTCTCTGGCTACACCTTC
CATGEGVSGYTF
>TRBV7-9|TRBJ1-1|few|-
TGTGCCAGCAGCTTACGGGTTTTGAGCACTGAAGCTTTCTTT
CASSLRVLSTEAFF
>TRBV3-1/TRBV3-2|TRBJ1-1|-|TRBD1
TGTGCCAGCAGCCGGGACAGGGGAGGTACTGAAGCTTTCTTT
CASSRDRGGTEAFF
>TRBV11-3|TRBJ1-1|-|TRBD1
TGTGCCAGCAGCGAAGGACAGGGGCGGAACACTGAAGCTTTCTTT
CASSEGQGRNTEAFF
>TRBV11-2|TRBJ1-5|-|TRBD1
TGTGCCAGCAGCCGACAGGGAGGAAATCAGCCCCAGCATTTT
CASSRQGGNQPQHF
>TRBV6-1|TRBJ2-6|-|-
TGTGCCAGCAGTGAATGGGTAGGTGGGGCCAACGTCCTGACTTTC
CASSEWVGGANVLTF
>TRBV19|TRBJ2-5|-|-
TGTGCCAGTAGTATAGATCTGTCAGAGACCCAGTACTTC
CASSIDLSETQYF
>TRBV6-5|TRBJ2-7|-|-
TGTGCCAGCAGATCCGGGGACGTCTACGAGCAGTACTTC
CASRSGDVYEQYF
>TRBV5-4|TRBJ2-7|-|-
TGTGCCAGCAGCATTTGGGAGGTGGGCGAGCAGTACTTC
CASSIWEVGEQYF
>TRBV5-8|TRBJ2-7|-|-
TGTGCCAGCAGCTTGGAAGGGTCCTCCTACGAGCAGTACTTC
CASSLEGSSYEQYF
>TRBV25-1|TRBJ1-4|-|TRBD1
TGTGCCAGCAGTGCCCGGGACAGGGGTGAAAAACTGTTTTTT
CASSARDRGEKLFF
>TRBV6-5|TRBJ2-7|-|-
TGTGCCAGCAGTAGCTCCTGGGGGGATACGTACGAGCAGTACTTC
CASSSSWGDTYEQYF
>TRBV7-9|TRBJ2-3|-|-
TGTGCCAGCAGTTACCGGACTAACCCCCGGGGAGATACGCAGTATTTT
CASSYRTNPRGDTQYF
>TRBV5-1|TRBJ2-1|-|TRBD1
TGCGCCAGCAGCAAGGGACAGGGGGCAGAAGAGCAGTTCTTC
CASSKGQGAEEQFF
>TRBV19|TRBJ2-3|-|TRBD2
TGTGCCAGTAGTATGGAGGTAGCGGGGGGGACAGATACGCAGTATTTT
CASSMEVAGGTDTQYF
>TRBV11-3|TRBJ2-3|once|TRBD2
TGTGCCAGCAGCCCAGGGACTAGCGATACGCAGTATTTT
CASSPGTSDTQYF
>TRBV7-9|TRBJ2-3|-|TRBD2
TGTGCCAGCAGTTTAGGGTCCGGACTAGCGACCACAGATACGCAGTATTTT
CASSLGSGLATTDTQYF
>TRBV5-1|TRBJ1-1|once|-
TGCGCCAGCAGCTTGGCCGCAACCGGGCCAAAAACGAACACTGAAGCTTTCTTT
CASSLAATGPKTNTEAFF
>TRBV6-6|TRBJ1-2|-|-
TGTGCCAGCAGTTACTCGTACGGATCAAACTATGGCTACACCTTC
CASSYSYGSNYGYTF
>TRBV7-2|TRBJ2-5|-|TRBD2
TGTGCCAGCAGCTATCTCGGGGGAGGGCAAGAGACCCAGTACTTC
CASSYLGGGQETQYF